The 29 T cell receptor beta chains below come from one sample, sequenced in a study of blood T cells in healthy people across ages. Primed by a sample-barcoded 5' primer and a J-beta primer mix, a second PCR proceeded for 7 to 11 cycles. TCRdb used MiXCR to reprocess the 5' RACE reads, holding one entry per CDR3 protein. The sample lists over a million distinct CDR3 sequences; 40% to 55% were seen once. Sequenced material: blood. These receptors all stem from a woman aged 60-75 years in good health.

This clonotype has a handful of counts. V is TRBV20-1 and J is TRBJ1-2, with 10 nucleotides matching TRBD1. CDR3 length equals 13 residues. Germline V gene data show CDR1 as DFQATT and CDR2 as SNEGSKA (reference sequence). J was trimmed by 9 bases and V by 6 bases; bases with no gene match: 10. The CDR3: CSAPGTGDVSYTF. The CDR3 DNA sequence: TGCAGTGCCCCCGGGACAGGGGATGTAAGCTACACCTTC.

Only one count was recorded for this clonotype. The chain uses TRBV20-1 and TRBJ2-7; a weak D match, TRBD2 (5 bases). The CDR3 is 14 residues long. With 0 bases removed from V and 3 bases from J, the gap between germline ends came to 12 bases. Germline V gene data show CDR1 as DFQATT and CDR2 as SNEGSKA (reference sequence). The CDR3 DNA follows: TGCAGTGCTAGAGATCCCGGGAATGTCTACGAGCAGTACTTC. It encodes CSARDPGNVYEQYF.

In its sample, this clonotype was seen a few times. The V call is TRBV5-1, the J call TRBJ2-7; 9 nucleotides line up with TRBD2. The CDR3 runs to 15 residues. The V segment lost 5 bases and the J segment 0 bases; nucleotides outside the gene matches: 6. Looked up from germline, CDR1 is SGHRS and CDR2 is YFSETQ. The CDR3 here is CASRLAGLSSYEQYF. The CDR3 nucleotides are TGCGCCAGCAGGCTAGCGGGGTTGAGCTCCTACGAGCAGTACTTC.

This clonotype appeared a few times. The V and J genes are TRBV24-1 and TRBJ2-5, with D perhaps matching TRBD2 (5 bases). V lost 4 bases, J lost 2 bases, and 13 bases lay in between. Germline V gene data show CDR1 as KGHDR and CDR2 as SFDVKD. This CDR3 has 15 amino acids. The CDR3 coding sequence is TGTGCCACCAGTGACGAACGGACTCAACAAGAGACCCAGTACTTC. Its translation: CATSDERTQQETQYF.

This clonotype was counted a few times. A much bigger clone sits one base away, suggesting this may be a read error. The chain is built from TRBV7-6 and TRBJ2-5, with 10 nucleotides matching TRBD2. The V segment lost 1 base and the J segment 11 bases; nucleotides outside the gene matches: 25. This CDR3 comprises 20 residues. Germline CDR1 reads SGHVS; CDR2 reads FNYEAQ. In nucleotides, the CDR3 is TGTGCCAGCAGCTTAGTGGTCCTCTCTAGCGGGAGCGTTGGTGGAAATGAGCAGTACTTC. This codes for CASSLVVLSSGSVGGNEQYF. Full variable domain (rest looked up from reference TRBV7-6 and TRBJ2-5): GAGVSQSPRYKVTKRGQDVALRCDPISGHVSLYWYRQALGQGPEFLTYFNYEAQQDKSGLPNDRFSAERPEGSISTLTIQRTEQRDSAMYRCASSLVVLSSGSVGGNEQYFGPGTRLLVL.

At least ten counts were recorded for this clonotype. This sequence joins TRBV20-1 and TRBJ2-1; TRBD2 matches at 9 bases. CDR1 is DFQATT, CDR2 SNEGSKA, per germline (reference sequence). The J segment lost 5 bases and the V segment lost 4 bases, leaving 6 bases of the junction unmatched. The CDR3 runs to 14 residues. The CDR3 reads CSATGLAPHNEQFF. The CDR3, as DNA: TGCAGTGCTACCGGACTAGCGCCACACAATGAGCAGTTCTTC.

The chain combines TRBV20-1 with TRBJ1-6; D unclear. Germline-derived CDR1 and CDR2 are DFQATT and SNEGSKA (reference sequence). V gave up 0 bases and J gave up 7 bases, with 10 bases separating them. The CDR3 covers 14 residues. CDR3 amino acids: CSARDGPRNSPLHF. CDR3 nucleotides: TGCAGTGCTAGAGATGGGCCCCGGAATTCACCCCTCCACTTT.

V is TRBV20-1 and J is TRBJ2-3; 10 bases line up with TRBD2. CDR3 length: 15 amino acids. V shed 4 bases, J shed 5 bases, and the junction held 9 bases outside the gene matches. Germline V gene lookup returns CDR1 DFQATT and CDR2 SNEGSKA (reference sequence). The CDR3 DNA follows: TGCAGTGCTACACCCCTAGCGGGAGAGGGAGATACGCAGTATTTT. It encodes CSATPLAGEGDTQYF.

The chain is built from TRBV6-6 and TRBJ1-3; D perhaps matches TRBD1 (5 bases). Trimming shortened V by 8 bases and J by 0 bases, and 17 bases separated the two germline ends. The CDR3 loop spans 16 amino acids. Germline CDR1 is MNHNY and CDR2 is SVGAGI (reference sequence). CDR3 sequence reads: CASRQTGVSSGNTIYF. In DNA, the CDR3 is TGTGCCAGCCGCCAAACGGGGGTGAGCTCTGGAAACACCATATATTTT.

The chain joins TRBV20-1 to TRBJ1-2; a possible D gene is TRBD1 (6 bases). CDR3 length: 8 amino acids. The V gene's germline CDR1 is DFQATT and CDR2 SNEGSKA (reference sequence). This CDR3 is CKGDGYTF. The CDR3 nucleotides are TGCAAGGGGGATGGCTACACCTTC.

The V gene is TRBV9, the J gene TRBJ2-4; possibly TRBD1 or TRBD2 for D (6 bases each). Germline V gives CDR1 SGDLS, CDR2 YYNGEE. V was pared by 3 bases and J by 8 bases, with 24 bases between. The length of the CDR3 is 17 residues. CDR3 DNA: TGTGCCAGCAGCGCTGATCCCCCCGGGGGCATCATGTACATTCAGTACTTC. Its protein product is CASSADPPGGIMYIQYF.

V is TRBV20-1 and J is TRBJ2-1, with a possible D match to TRBD1 (6 bases). Trimming left V 6 bases short and J 4 bases short, with 16 bases between. The CDR3 has 14 residues. Per germline, CDR1 DFQATT and CDR2 SNEGSKA (reference sequence). CDR3 amino acids: CSAQTDRPYNEQFF. CDR3 nucleotides: TGCAGTGCCCAGACGGACAGACCTTACAATGAGCAGTTCTTC.

The gene calls are TRBV24-1 and TRBJ2-1, with TRBD1 matching over 8 bases. The CDR3 extends over 16 amino acids. J lost 6 bases, V lost 4 bases, and 10 bases had no gene match. Germline lookup yields CDR1 KGHDR and CDR2 SFDVKD. CDR3 DNA: TGTGCCACCAGTGACCCCGGCGACAGGGGTCTCAATGAGCAGTTCTTC. Amino acid sequence: CATSDPGDRGLNEQFF.

A note on this clonotype: Possible read error: a much larger clone is one base away. The CDR3 coding sequence is TGTGCCGGCCTAAGCAGGAGCAATGAGCAGTTCTTC. Protein sequence: CAGLSRSNEQFF. The chain employs TRBV12-3 or TRBV12-4 and TRBJ2-1; D uncertain. The V end lost 11 bases, the J end lost 6 bases, and 14 bases lay between the germline ends. This CDR3 region has 12 residues.

This chain uses TRBV20-1 with TRBJ2-1, with TRBD2 matching over 7 bases. CDR3 length: 16 amino acids. The germline V gene has CDR1 DFQATT and CDR2 SNEGSKA (reference sequence). J gave up 0 bases and V 8 bases, and 13 bases lay outside the gene matches. The CDR3 DNA follows: TGCAGTTGGGAGGGACTTCCTCGTAGCTCCTACAATGAGCAGTTCTTC. Translation: CSWEGLPRSSYNEQFF.

With respect to this clonotype: A much larger clone differs from this one at a single base, so this may be a read error. The chain combines TRBV9 with TRBJ2-7; 15 nucleotides line up with TRBD2. Germline-derived CDR1 and CDR2 are SGDLS and YYNGEE. The length of the CDR3 is 15 residues. Unmatched junction bases numbered 2, after V lost 3 bases and J lost 4 bases. The CDR3 DNA reads TGTGCCAGCAGCGCCGGGACTAGCGGGAGGTACGAGCAGTACTTC. This translates into CASSAGTSGRYEQYF.

This clonotype was seen a few times. The CDR3 spells CSVEGQAGSDTQYF. For the CDR3, the DNA is TGCAGCGTTGAGGGTCAAGCGGGAAGCGATACGCAGTATTTT. The chain combines TRBV29-1 with TRBJ2-3; 7 bases map to TRBD2. This CDR3 contains 14 residues. V dropped 3 bases and J dropped 6; count of bases not matched to a gene: 9. From germline, CDR1 is SQVTM and CDR2 ANQGSEA.

With regard to this clonotype: Given a much more abundant clone one base away, this may be a read error. The gene calls are TRBV20-1 and TRBJ2-1; D is perhaps TRBD2 (7 bases). In germline, CDR1 is DFQATT, CDR2 SNEGSKA (reference sequence). CDR3 size: 14 residues. CDR3 protein: CSARLGGGAHEQCF. The CDR3 DNA reads as TGCAGTGCTAGATTGGGTGGGGGGGCACATGAGCAGTGCTTC.

This clonotype was recorded a few times. The chain carries TRBV27 and TRBJ2-4; 9 nucleotides line up with TRBD2. The CDR3 extends over 14 amino acids. V lost 6 bases to trimming and J lost 5 bases; unmatched junction nucleotides: 5. From germline, CDR1 is MNHEY and CDR2 SMNVEV (reference sequence). CDR3 sequence reads: CASSFSGRENIQYF. The CDR3 DNA reads as TGTGCCAGCAGCTTTAGCGGGAGAGAAAACATTCAGTACTTC.

This clonotype turned up a few times. J is TRBJ2-7 and V is TRBV6-2 or TRBV6-3; 10 bases are shared with TRBD2. The trim removed 0 bases at V and 3 bases at J, leaving 5 bases unmatched. Germline V CDR1 and CDR2: MNHEY, SVGEGT. The CDR3 is 16 amino acids. The CDR3 bases are TGTGCCAGCAGTTACTCGGGGCTAGCGGGAGACTACGAGCAGTACTTC. This translates into CASSYSGLAGDYEQYF.

The chain joins TRBV6-6 to TRBJ2-7, with TRBD1 matching over 9 bases. The CDR3 totals 15 residues. Trimming removed 5 bases from V and 3 bases from J; junction bases left unmatched: 8. Germline values: CDR1 MNHNY, CDR2 SVGAGI (reference sequence). CDR3: CASSDGGTGLYEQYF. The CDR3 region has the DNA TGTGCCAGCAGTGACGGTGGGACAGGGCTCTACGAGCAGTACTTC.

This sequence joins TRBV5-1 and TRBJ2-6; D possibly corresponds to TRBD2 (6 bases). Trimming shortened V by 5 bases and J by 0 bases, and 9 bases separated the two germline ends. Germline CDR1 is SGHRS and CDR2 is YFSETQ. The CDR3 totals 15 residues. CDR3 nucleotides: TGCGCCAGCAGTGGGGGGAGCTCTGGGGCCAACGTCCTGACTTTC. As protein: CASSGGSSGANVLTF. The full variable domain, rest sourced from reference TRBV5-1 and TRBJ2-6, is KAGVTQTPRYLIKTRGQQVTLSCSPISGHRSVSWYQQTPGQGLQFLFEYFSETQRNKGNFPGRFSGRQFSNSRSEMNVSTLELGDSALYLCASSGGSSGANVLTFGAGSRLTVL.

This clonotype has only a few counts. The rearrangement links TRBV12-3 or TRBV12-4 to TRBJ2-5; TRBD2 might be the D (5 bases). The CDR3 covers 12 residues. Trimming removed 6 bases from V and 2 bases from J, with 7 bases in between. The CDR3 sequence: CASRPGQETQYF. CDR3 coding DNA: TGTGCCAGCAGGCCGGGACAAGAGACCCAGTACTTC.

The V call is TRBV29-1, the J call TRBJ1-2; D possibly corresponds to TRBD1 (5 bases). Trimming cost V 3 bases and J 8 bases, with 16 bases left between them. The germline V gene has CDR1 SQVTM and CDR2 ANQGSEA. This CDR3 has 13 amino acids. CDR3 in amino acids: CSVEGTQGLGYTF. CDR3 coding DNA: TGCAGCGTTGAGGGTACGCAGGGTTTGGGCTACACCTTC.

This clonotype has just a few counts. The chain joins TRBV20-1 to TRBJ1-1; weak D call: TRBD1 (6 bases). The CDR3 has 16 residues. V shed 5 bases and J shed 2 bases, with 21 bases lying between them. Germline V gives CDR1 DFQATT, CDR2 SNEGSKA (reference sequence). The CDR3 DNA follows: TGCAGTGCTTACCCACTACTCAGGGGCTTCAACACTGAAGCTTTCTTT. Translating it yields CSAYPLLRGFNTEAFF.

V gene TRBV7-7 combines with J gene TRBJ2-5, with 7 positions matching TRBD2. Germline CDR1 is SSHAT and CDR2 is FNYEAQ (reference sequence). V dropped 2 bases and J dropped 11; count of bases not matched to a gene: 14. This CDR3 is 15 amino acids long. The CDR3 protein is CASSLSGGSRDEQYF. For the CDR3, the DNA is TGTGCCAGCAGCTTATCGGGCGGGAGCAGGGATGAGCAGTACTTC.

This chain uses TRBV9 with TRBJ2-2; D is uncertain. Germline loops: CDR1 SGDLS, CDR2 YYNGEE. The germline V and J ends were trimmed by 2 bases and 2 bases, with 13 bases remaining between them. The CDR3 totals 16 residues. CDR3 residues: CASSVGPISNTGELFF. The CDR3 DNA reads TGTGCCAGCAGCGTGGGCCCGATCAGTAACACCGGGGAGCTGTTTTTT.

This clonotype was counted a few times. This rearrangement joins TRBV11-2 to TRBJ2-7; D remains ambiguous. Germline CDR1 SGHAT, CDR2 FQNNGV. The CDR3 length is 13 residues. Between the trimmed V and J ends, which lost 2 bases and 5 bases, there was a span of 10 bases. The CDR3 DNA sequence: TGTGCCAGCAGCTTATTTCATTCGGACGAGCAGTACTTC. It yields the protein CASSLFHSDEQYF.

The chain uses TRBV12-3 or TRBV12-4 and TRBJ2-5, with D perhaps matching TRBD2 (6 bases). The CDR3 sequence is 16 residues long. V was pared by 6 bases and J by 2 bases, with 19 bases between. The DNA for the CDR3 is TGTGCCAGCAGATCTCTTTTGGAGGGAGATCAAGAGACCCAGTACTTC. Amino acids: CASRSLLEGDQETQYF.